This T cell receptor (beta chain) originates from a study of a mutant IDH1 vaccine in newly diagnosed glioma (dated by TCRdb to 2020 to 2023). With respect to the entire study: Of the roughly 31 treated patients, roughly 60% were male and approximately 40% were female, and the mean age was approximately 41 years. Before enrollment, patients had received standard therapy of radiotherapy alone, temozolomide alone, or radiochemotherapy with temozolomide; most received the combination. Peripheral blood samples were drawn at six visits, namely V03 (baseline), V05, V07, V10, V12 and V13. Longitudinal TCRB deep sequencing was performed for about two dozen treated patients wherever samples were available for exploratory analyses.

Worth noting for this clone: The specificity of this receptor is unknown. Base qualities are not provided; no much larger clone lies one nucleotide away.

Library prep was done by the immunoSEQ multiplex PCR assay. Rearranged TCR beta chain sequences were amplified with the hsTCRB Kit following the manufacturer's protocol. Sequencing of TCRB libraries was carried out on an Illumina MiSeq. The paper's data handling went like this. The proprietary platform of the kit vendor was used for demultiplexing, trimming and gene mapping. Entries here come from immuneACCESS through TCRdb and include only in-frame sequences with V and J called. Some clones fail to appear in such tables; in the studies checked, an unresolved V gene covers under half of the shortfall, and the cause of the remainder is unknown. V, J and clone size are those of that table, while D and trimming were read from the DNA. The table for this sample lists approximately 100,000 clones; approximately 90% of them were counted only once. The top ten clones comprise roughly 0.54% of the sample.

General conclusions and limits of the study: Availability determined which PBMC samples were chosen for TCRB deep sequencing. The authors stated that sample limitations prevented analyses of patient blood samples from being reproduced. Pseudoprogression appeared unrelated to alterations in the top peripheral T cell clonotypes detected by TCRB sequencing. Across multiple MHC alleles, vaccine-induced immune responses were seen in around 93% of patients.

Taken with the paper, the label for time point translates to: baseline, week 1 (first vaccination visit). Explained via the paper, the treatment or condition label denotes: pre-vaccination baseline after standard-of-care therapy. Donors had newly diagnosed WHO grade 3 or 4 IDH1-mutant astrocytomas with loss of nuclear ATRX. The samples were drawn from NOA16, a multicentre, single-arm, open-label phase I trial in Germany that tested a mutant IDH1 peptide vaccine in humans for the first time. Visit V03 blood draws served as the baseline sample for immunogenicity testing. Genomic DNA for TCRB sequencing was extracted from EDTA blood using the DNeasy Blood and Tissue Kit. The TCR originated in a woman aged 45-65 years with glioma. The source material was PBMCs, sampled from a glioma patient treated with radiotherapy, temozolomide or both.

The CDR3: CASSPPGQRSGNTIYF. The sequenced DNA is TGTGCCAGCAGCCCCCCTGGACAGCGCTCTGGAAACACCATATATTTT. Rearrangement joined TRBV14 to TRBJ1-3; a tentative D call is TRBD1 (6 bases match). Sequences SGHDN (CDR1) and FVKESK (CDR2) are obtained from the germline V gene. Trimming costs V 4 bases and J 0 bases, and their ends lie 13 bases apart. Taken from cysteine to phenylalanine, the CDR3 has 16 residues. Just the 48-base CDR3 DNA is kept, in frame starting at base 1.